The 26 T cell receptor beta chains listed next were all sequenced from one sample in a study of OX40 agonist ivuxolimab in advanced cancers. Assay: immunoSEQ multiplex PCR; the TCRdb copy retains only in-frame clones and omits some. The repertoire consists of tens of thousands of clones, with about nine tenths occurring once and the leading ten covering more than 1.5%. Sequenced here: CD4+ or CD8+ T cells sorted from blood, sampled in a trial of the OX40 agonist ivuxolimab. These receptors all come from an adult with an advanced solid tumor such as melanoma, head and neck, liver or kidney cancer.

This clone has more than one count but fewer than ten. Other DNA sequences within the sample encode an identical CDR3. The CDR3 DNA sequence: TGCGCCAGCAGCTTGGGACAAGAGACCCAGTACTTC. It encodes CASSLGQETQYF. The chain joins TRBV5-1 to TRBJ2-5; D is unclear. This CDR3 has 12 amino acids. Looked up from germline, CDR1 is SGHRS and CDR2 is YFSETQ. Trimming shortened V by 0 bases and J by 2 bases, and 2 bases separated the two germline ends. Full variable domain (outside the CDR3, taken from reference TRBV5-1 and TRBJ2-5): KAGVTQTPRYLIKTRGQQVTLSCSPISGHRSVSWYQQTPGQGLQFLFEYFSETQRNKGNFPGRFSGRQFSNSRSEMNVSTLELGDSALYLCASSLGQETQYFGPGTRLLVL.

The chain carries TRBV5-1 and TRBJ2-3; 7 bases align to TRBD2. V shed 2 bases and J 0 bases; nucleotides not matched to a gene: 9. The CDR3 length is 17 residues. The germline gives CDR1 SGHRS, CDR2 YFSETQ. In DNA, the CDR3 is TGCGCCAGCAGCTTAACCCCATTGCGGGAGAGCACAGATACGCAGTATTTT. Protein: CASSLTPLRESTDTQYF.

The chain employs TRBV6-1 and TRBJ2-3; 11 bases line up with TRBD2. The length of the CDR3 is 17 residues. Trimming at V came to 4 bases and at J to 2 bases, leaving 8 bases not matched to a gene. Germline V gene lookup returns CDR1 MNHNS and CDR2 SASEGT. The CDR3 bases are TGTGCCAGCAGTGGCTCACTAGCGGGGGACTTCACAGATACGCAGTATTTT. Protein product: CASSGSLAGDFTDTQYF.

This chain links TRBV18 with TRBJ2-5, with TRBD2 matching 7 bases. The CDR3 consists of 13 residues. V trimming: 2 bases; J trimming: 5 bases; junction bases outside the gene matches: 2. Germline V lookup: CDR1 KGHSH, CDR2 LQKENI. CDR3 sequence reads: CASSPNSGETQYF. CDR3 in DNA: TGTGCCAGCTCACCAAATAGCGGGGAGACCCAGTACTTC. Full variable domain (remainder filled in from reference TRBV18 and TRBJ2-5): NAGVMQNPRHLVRRRGQEARLRCSPMKGHSHVYWYRQLPEEGLKFMVYLQKENIIDESGMPKERFSAEFPKEGPSILRIQQVVRGDSAAYFCASSPNSGETQYFGPGTRLLVL.

The V and J genes are TRBV7-2 and TRBJ2-7, with 11 bases aligning to TRBD2. The CDR3 has 15 amino acids. V lost 5 bases, J lost 1 base, and 4 bases stayed unmatched. Germline V gene data show CDR1 as SGHTA and CDR2 as FQGNSA. The CDR3 DNA sequence: TGTGCCAGCAGCCCGTTAGCGGGGGGGTCCTACGAGCAGTACTTC. Translated: CASSPLAGGSYEQYF.

This chain's CDR3 is CASSLLSAAYNEQFF. CDR3 coding DNA: TGTGCCAGCAGCTTATTATCAGCCGCTTACAATGAGCAGTTCTTC. The chain links TRBV7-8 to TRBJ2-1; D gene uncertain. CDR3 length: 15 amino acids. The germline V gene encodes CDR1 SGHVS and CDR2 FQNEAQ. Trimming cost V 2 bases and J 4 bases, with 12 bases left between them.

This chain uses TRBV4-3 with TRBJ2-1; 11 positions agree with TRBD2. J lost 0 bases, V lost 0 bases, and 7 bases had no gene match. This CDR3 comprises 19 residues. Germline assignment: CDR1 LGHNA and CDR2 YSLEER. The CDR3 is CASSQETSGGLSSYNEQFF. The DNA of the CDR3 is TGCGCCAGCAGCCAAGAAACTAGCGGGGGCCTGAGCTCCTACAATGAGCAGTTCTTC.

The chain employs TRBV10-1 and TRBJ2-6; maybe TRBD2 (6 bases). The CDR3 has 14 amino acids. Germline assignment: CDR1 WNHNN and CDR2 SYGVQD (reference sequence). V lost 9 bases and J lost 0, with 9 bases in between. The CDR3 DNA reads as TGCGCCAGTGGAGGGAACTCTGGGGCCAACGTCCTGACTTTC. Translating gives CASGGNSGANVLTF.

The chain recombines TRBV6-5 with TRBJ2-7, with 10 bases that match TRBD1. J was trimmed by 2 bases and V by 1 base; bases with no gene match: 2. The CDR3 is 15 amino acids. From germline, CDR1 is MNHEY and CDR2 SVGAGI. In DNA, the CDR3 is TGTGCCAGCAGTTACTGGGACAGGGGAACCTACGAGCAGTACTTC. Amino acid sequence: CASSYWDRGTYEQYF.

This chain joins TRBV7-9 and TRBJ2-5; 10 bases agree with TRBD2. This CDR3 comprises 15 residues. Germline assignment: CDR1 SEHNR and CDR2 FQNEAQ (reference sequence). The V gene end was trimmed by 5 bases and the J gene end by 2 bases; junction bases not matched to a gene: 5. For the CDR3, the DNA is TGTGCCAGCAGCGCCCCTAGCGGGGGACAAGAGACCCAGTACTTC. It encodes CASSAPSGGQETQYF.

The chain uses TRBV28 and TRBJ1-5; no clear D. The CDR3 consists of 12 residues. The V and J ends lost 5 bases and 7 bases respectively, with 9 bases between them. From germline, CDR1 is MDHEN and CDR2 SYDVKM. Here the CDR3 reads CASSPEGQPQHF. In DNA form, the CDR3 reads TGTGCCAGCAGTCCAGAGGGACAGCCCCAGCATTTT. The entire variable domain, with the rest obtained from reference TRBV28 and TRBJ1-5, is as follows: DVKVTQSSRYLVKRTGEKVFLECVQDMDHENMFWYRQDPGLGLRLIYFSYDVKMKEKGDIPEGYSVSREKKERFSLILESASTNQTSMYLCASSPEGQPQHFGDGTRLSIL.

The chain employs TRBV7-2 and TRBJ1-1, with D unresolved. The germline V gene encodes CDR1 SGHTA and CDR2 FQGNSA. There are 13 residues in the CDR3. Trimming cost V 2 bases and J 9 bases, with 13 bases left between them. The CDR3 is CASSLSSWEKAFF. CDR3 bases: TGTGCCAGCAGCTTAAGCTCGTGGGAGAAAGCTTTCTTT.

The chain has TRBV7-2 and TRBJ1-5; D may be TRBD1 (6 bases). Per germline, CDR1 SGHTA and CDR2 FQGNSA. Trimming pared 3 bases from V and 5 bases from J, leaving 14 bases between. CDR3 length equals 15 residues. The CDR3 reads CASSLGAELYQPQHF. The CDR3 DNA reads as TGTGCCAGCAGCTTGGGGGCTGAACTGTATCAGCCCCAGCATTTT.

The chain recombines TRBV14 with TRBJ1-2; D is uncertain. The CDR3 consists of 13 residues. Trimming removed 0 bases at V and 3 bases at J, with 5 bases between. Germline loops: CDR1 SGHDN, CDR2 FVKESK. CDR3 loop: CASSQDLDYGYTF. Here the CDR3 DNA reads TGTGCCAGCAGCCAAGATTTAGACTATGGCTACACCTTC.

V is TRBV5-4 and J is TRBJ2-3; 7 bases align to TRBD2. The CDR3 extends over 17 amino acids. Trimming took 5 bases from V and 2 from J; bases not matched to a gene: 14. CDR1 is SGHNT, CDR2 YYREEE, per germline (reference sequence). CDR3 residues: CASRDPRAGDPTDTQYF. CDR3 DNA: TGTGCCAGCAGGGACCCTCGGGCGGGGGACCCCACAGATACGCAGTATTTT.

V gene TRBV5-6 combines with J gene TRBJ2-3; no clear D gene. The CDR3 runs 14 residues. The germline gives CDR1 SGHDT, CDR2 YYEEEE. Trimming took off 3 bases at V and 0 bases at J, with 8 bases between the two ends. The CDR3 coding sequence is TGTGCCAGCAGCTCGAGTTCGAGCACAGATACGCAGTATTTT. It is translated as CASSSSSSTDTQYF.

The chain links TRBV4-2 to TRBJ1-2; a possible D gene is TRBD1 (6 bases). This CDR3 comprises 16 residues. Germline CDR1 and CDR2: LGHNA and YNFKEQ. V lost 0 bases and J lost 3, with 14 bases in between. The CDR3 is CASSQDHLGGDYGYTF. The DNA of the CDR3 is TGTGCCAGCAGCCAAGATCATTTGGGGGGCGACTATGGCTACACCTTC.

V gene TRBV7-9 combines with J gene TRBJ2-3; D gene ambiguous. This CDR3 has 17 residues. Germline CDR1 and CDR2: SEHNR and FQNEAQ (reference sequence). The V and J ends lost 5 bases and 2 bases respectively, with 20 bases between them. The CDR3 DNA reads TGTGCCAGCAGCCGCTCGACTCACGCGGAGTTCACAGATACGCAGTATTTT. The encoded protein is CASSRSTHAEFTDTQYF.

This rearrangement joins TRBV28 to TRBJ1-5; 11 positions agree with TRBD1. Germline loops: CDR1 MDHEN, CDR2 SYDVKM. The V gene end was trimmed by 7 bases and the J gene end by 5 bases; junction bases not matched to a gene: 7. The CDR3 has 15 residues. CDR3 protein: CASNLGQGVHQPQHF. The CDR3 DNA follows: TGTGCCAGCAACCTGGGACAGGGGGTTCATCAGCCCCAGCATTTT.

The chain joins TRBV6-5 to TRBJ2-7; possible D gene TRBD2, 6 bases. Germline assignment: CDR1 MNHEY and CDR2 SVGAGI. The V and J ends lost 7 bases and 2 bases respectively, with 15 bases between them. CDR3 length: 14 residues. The CDR3 spells CASTPAGRAYEQYF. The CDR3 DNA sequence: TGTGCCAGCACCCCTGCGGGGCGGGCCTACGAGCAGTACTTC.

V is TRBV5-1 and J is TRBJ1-2; tentatively, D is TRBD1 (5 bases). The CDR3 sequence is 12 residues long. V dropped 4 bases and J dropped 11 bases, with 15 bases sitting between them. Germline CDR1 SGHRS, CDR2 YFSETQ. The CDR3 coding sequence is TGCGCCAGCAGCCGGGACGTTTGGGGATACACCTTC. Protein: CASSRDVWGYTF.

J is TRBJ1-1 and V is TRBV7-9, with D tentatively TRBD1 (5 bases). Germline CDR1 is SEHNR and CDR2 is FQNEAQ (reference sequence). The V and J ends lost 1 base and 8 bases respectively, with 17 bases between them. The CDR3 loop spans 15 amino acids. The CDR3 bases are TGTGCCAGCAGCTTAGGCGTGGATGCAGGGACGGAAGCTTTCTTT. Translated: CASSLGVDAGTEAFF.

The chain links TRBV2 to TRBJ2-7; D may be TRBD2 (7 bases). The germline gives CDR1 SNHLY, CDR2 FYNNEI. The V end lost 11 bases, the J end lost 2 bases, and 16 bases lay between the germline ends. CDR3 length: 13 residues. In nucleotides, the CDR3 is TGTGCCGGGGGGGCCAGGGGAGCCTACGAGCAGTACTTC. This sequence encodes CAGGARGAYEQYF.

The CDR3 DNA reads TGTGCCAGCTCACCCCAGACAGGGGCAATGCGGGCCAAAAACATTCAGTACTTC. It codes for CASSPQTGAMRAKNIQYF. The V and J genes are TRBV18 and TRBJ2-4, with 8 bases fitting TRBD1. Germline V CDR1 and CDR2: KGHSH, LQKENI. This CDR3 region has 18 residues. V shed 3 bases, J shed 1 base, and the junction held 11 bases outside the gene matches.

The table lists this clone with a few counts. The rearrangement links TRBV19 to TRBJ1-5; unclear D gene. This CDR3 contains 14 residues. Looked up from germline, CDR1 is LNHDA and CDR2 is SQIVND (reference sequence). V lost 3 bases and J 0 bases, leaving 6 bases between the germline ends. The DNA of the CDR3 is TGTGCCAGTAGTATGCAGAATAGCAATCAGCCCCAGCATTTT. Protein: CASSMQNSNQPQHF.

This chain uses TRBV6-1 with TRBJ2-1; D unresolved. Germline CDR1 and CDR2: MNHNS and SASEGT. V dropped 4 bases and J dropped 6 bases, with 7 bases sitting between them. This CDR3 comprises 12 residues. This CDR3 is CASSVSSNEQFF. DNA for the CDR3: TGTGCCAGCAGTGTTTCGTCCAATGAGCAGTTCTTC.